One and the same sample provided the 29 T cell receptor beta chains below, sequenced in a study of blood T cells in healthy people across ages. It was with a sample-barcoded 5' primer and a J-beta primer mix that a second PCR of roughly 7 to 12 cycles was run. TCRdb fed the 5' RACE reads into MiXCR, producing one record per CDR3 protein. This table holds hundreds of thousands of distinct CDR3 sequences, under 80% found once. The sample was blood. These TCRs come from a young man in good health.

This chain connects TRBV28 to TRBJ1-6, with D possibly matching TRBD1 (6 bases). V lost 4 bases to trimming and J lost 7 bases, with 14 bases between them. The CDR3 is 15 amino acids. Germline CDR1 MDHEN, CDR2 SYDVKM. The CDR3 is CASSSTQGMNSPLHF. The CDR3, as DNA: TGTGCCAGCAGTTCGACACAGGGTATGAATTCACCCCTCCACTTT.

CDR3 sequence reads: CASSTSGGNSDTQYF. The CDR3 DNA reads as TGTGCCAGCAGTACTAGCGGGGGGAACTCAGATACGCAGTATTTT. The chain joins TRBV12-3 or TRBV12-4 to TRBJ2-3; 12 bases line up with TRBD2. The CDR3 is 15 residues long. Trimming cost V 5 bases and J 4 bases; bases outside gene matches: 4.

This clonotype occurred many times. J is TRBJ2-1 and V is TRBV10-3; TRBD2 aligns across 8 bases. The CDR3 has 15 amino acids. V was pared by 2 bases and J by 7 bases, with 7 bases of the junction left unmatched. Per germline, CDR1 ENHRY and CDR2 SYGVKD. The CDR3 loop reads CAISEAGTSGNEQFF. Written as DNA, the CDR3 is TGTGCCATCAGTGAGGCAGGCACTAGCGGTAATGAGCAGTTCTTC.

CDR3 bases: TGCAGCGCCTCCCTGGACAGCGAAGGCTACGAGCAGTACTTC. Amino acids: CSASLDSEGYEQYF. The V call is TRBV29-1, the J call TRBJ2-7, with a possible D match to TRBD1 (6 bases). CDR1 SQVTM and CDR2 ANQGSEA come from the germline V gene. Trimming removed 7 bases from V and 3 bases from J, with 19 bases in between. CDR3 length: 14 residues.

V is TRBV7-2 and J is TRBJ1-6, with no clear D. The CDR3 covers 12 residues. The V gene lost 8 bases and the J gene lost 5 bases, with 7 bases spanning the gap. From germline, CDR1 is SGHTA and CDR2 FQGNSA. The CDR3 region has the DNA TGTGCCAGCGGAGGAAATAATTCACCCCTCCACTTT. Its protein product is CASGGNNSPLHF.

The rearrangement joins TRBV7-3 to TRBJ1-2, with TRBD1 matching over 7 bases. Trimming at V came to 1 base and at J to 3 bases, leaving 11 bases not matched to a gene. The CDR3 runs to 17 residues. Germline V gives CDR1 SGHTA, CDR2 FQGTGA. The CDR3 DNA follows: TGTGCCAGCAGCTTAAACCCCCCAGACAGGGCGGACTATGGCTACACCTTC. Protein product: CASSLNPPDRADYGYTF. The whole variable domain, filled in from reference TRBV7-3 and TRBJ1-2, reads GAGVSQTPSNKVTEKGKYVELRCDPISGHTALYWYRQSLGQGPEFLIYFQGTGAADDSGLPNDRFFAVRPEGSVSTLKIQRTERGDSAVYLCASSLNPPDRADYGYTFGSGTRLTVV.

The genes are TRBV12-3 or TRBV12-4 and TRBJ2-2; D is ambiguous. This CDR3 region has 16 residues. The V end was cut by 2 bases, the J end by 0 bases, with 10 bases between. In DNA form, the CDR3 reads TGTGCCAGCAGTTTACCCTTGGGGTCGAACACCGGGGAGCTGTTTTTT. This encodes CASSLPLGSNTGELFF.

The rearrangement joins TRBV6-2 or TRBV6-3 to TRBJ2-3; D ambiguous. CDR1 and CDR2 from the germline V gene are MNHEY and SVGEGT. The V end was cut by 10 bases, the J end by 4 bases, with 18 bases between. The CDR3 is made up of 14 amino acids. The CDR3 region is CATADLTNPDTQYF. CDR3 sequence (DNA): TGTGCCACCGCAGACCTTACAAACCCAGATACGCAGTATTTT.

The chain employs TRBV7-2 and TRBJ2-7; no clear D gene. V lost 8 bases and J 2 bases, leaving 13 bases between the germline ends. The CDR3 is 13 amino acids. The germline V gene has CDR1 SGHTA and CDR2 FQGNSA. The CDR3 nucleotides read TGTGCCAGCGCAAACTCGGCCCCCTACGAGCAGTACTTC. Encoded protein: CASANSAPYEQYF.

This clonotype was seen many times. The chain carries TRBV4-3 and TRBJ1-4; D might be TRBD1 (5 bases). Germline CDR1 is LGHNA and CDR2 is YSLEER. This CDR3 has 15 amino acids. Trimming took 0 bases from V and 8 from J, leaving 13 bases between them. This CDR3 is CASSQEKRGLEKLFF. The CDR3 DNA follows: TGCGCCAGCAGCCAAGAGAAGCGGGGGTTGGAAAAACTGTTTTTT.

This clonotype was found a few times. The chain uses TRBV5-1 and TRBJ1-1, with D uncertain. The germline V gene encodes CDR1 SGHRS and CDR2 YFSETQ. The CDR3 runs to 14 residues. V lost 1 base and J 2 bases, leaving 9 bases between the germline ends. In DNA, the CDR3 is TGCGCCAGCAGCTTGTACGGCAGAAACACTGAAGCTTTCTTT. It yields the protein CASSLYGRNTEAFF.

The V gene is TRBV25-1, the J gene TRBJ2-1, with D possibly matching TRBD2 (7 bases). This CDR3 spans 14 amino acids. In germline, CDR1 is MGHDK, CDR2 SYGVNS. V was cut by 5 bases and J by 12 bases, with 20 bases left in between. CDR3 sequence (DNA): TGTGCCAGCAGTTTAATCTCCGGCGGGGGCCCGCAGTTCTTC. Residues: CASSLISGGGPQFF.

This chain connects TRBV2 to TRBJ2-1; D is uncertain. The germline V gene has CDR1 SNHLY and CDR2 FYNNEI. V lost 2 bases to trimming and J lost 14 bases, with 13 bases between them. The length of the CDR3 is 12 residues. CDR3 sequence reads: CASSESYLREFF. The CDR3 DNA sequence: TGTGCCAGCAGTGAAAGTTACCTCAGAGAGTTCTTC.

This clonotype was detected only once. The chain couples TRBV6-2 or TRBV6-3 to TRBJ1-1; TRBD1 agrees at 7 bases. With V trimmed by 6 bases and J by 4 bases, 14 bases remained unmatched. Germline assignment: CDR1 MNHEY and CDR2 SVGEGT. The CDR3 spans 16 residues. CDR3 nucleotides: TGTGCCAGCAGAATCGACAGGGTAAAAAGCGTCACTGAAGCTTTCTTT. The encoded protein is CASRIDRVKSVTEAFF.

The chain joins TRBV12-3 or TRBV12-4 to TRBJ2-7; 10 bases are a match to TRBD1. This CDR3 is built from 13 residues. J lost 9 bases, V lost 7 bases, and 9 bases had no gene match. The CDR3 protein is CASTPGQGIGQYF. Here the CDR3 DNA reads TGTGCCAGCACCCCGGGACAGGGGATCGGGCAGTACTTC.

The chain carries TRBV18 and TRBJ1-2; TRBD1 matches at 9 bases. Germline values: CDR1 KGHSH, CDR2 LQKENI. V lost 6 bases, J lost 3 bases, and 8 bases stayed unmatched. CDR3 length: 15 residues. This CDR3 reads CASSTGGPSDYGYTF. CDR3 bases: TGTGCCAGCTCGACAGGGGGACCCTCCGACTATGGCTACACCTTC.

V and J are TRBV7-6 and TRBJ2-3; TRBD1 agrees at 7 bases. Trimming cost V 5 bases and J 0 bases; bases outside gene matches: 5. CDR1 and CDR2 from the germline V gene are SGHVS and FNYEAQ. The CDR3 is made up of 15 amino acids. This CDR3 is CASSQDRVSTDTQYF. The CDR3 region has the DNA TGTGCCAGCAGCCAAGACAGGGTTAGCACAGATACGCAGTATTTT.

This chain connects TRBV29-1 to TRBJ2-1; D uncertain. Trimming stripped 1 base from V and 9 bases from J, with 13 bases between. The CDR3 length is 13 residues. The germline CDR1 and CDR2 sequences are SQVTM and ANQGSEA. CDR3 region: CSVEGGRWAEQFF. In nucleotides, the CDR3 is TGCAGCGTTGAAGGTGGAAGATGGGCTGAGCAGTTCTTC.

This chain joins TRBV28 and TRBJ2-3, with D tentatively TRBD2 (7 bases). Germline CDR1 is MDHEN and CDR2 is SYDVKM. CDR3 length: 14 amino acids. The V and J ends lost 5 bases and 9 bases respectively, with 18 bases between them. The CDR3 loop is CASSVFGGHNTQYF. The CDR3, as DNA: TGTGCCAGCAGTGTATTCGGGGGGCACAACACGCAGTATTTT.

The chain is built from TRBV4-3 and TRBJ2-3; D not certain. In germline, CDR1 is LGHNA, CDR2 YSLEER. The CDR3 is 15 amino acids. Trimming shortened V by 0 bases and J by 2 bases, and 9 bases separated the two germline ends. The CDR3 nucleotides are TGCGCCAGCAGCCAAGATAACGTAGTCACAGATACGCAGTATTTT. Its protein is CASSQDNVVTDTQYF.

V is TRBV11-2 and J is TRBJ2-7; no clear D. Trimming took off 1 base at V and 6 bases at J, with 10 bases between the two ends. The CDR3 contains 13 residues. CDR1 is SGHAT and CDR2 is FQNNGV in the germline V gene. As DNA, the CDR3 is TGTGCCAGCAGCTTAGGACTCACCAGCGAGCAGTACTTC. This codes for CASSLGLTSEQYF.

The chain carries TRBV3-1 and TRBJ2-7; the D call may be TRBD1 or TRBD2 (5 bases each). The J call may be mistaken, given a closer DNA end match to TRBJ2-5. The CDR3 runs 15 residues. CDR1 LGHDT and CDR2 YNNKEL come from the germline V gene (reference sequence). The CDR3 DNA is TGTGCCAGCAGCCAAGATCTGGGGGAAGGAGAGACCCAGTACTTC. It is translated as CASSQDLGEGETQYF.

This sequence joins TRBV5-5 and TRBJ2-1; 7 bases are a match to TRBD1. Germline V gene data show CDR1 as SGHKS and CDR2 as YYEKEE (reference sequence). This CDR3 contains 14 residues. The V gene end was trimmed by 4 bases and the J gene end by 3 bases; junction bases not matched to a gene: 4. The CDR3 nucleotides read TGTGCCAGCAGCCTGGACAGGTACTACAATGAGCAGTTCTTC. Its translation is CASSLDRYYNEQFF.

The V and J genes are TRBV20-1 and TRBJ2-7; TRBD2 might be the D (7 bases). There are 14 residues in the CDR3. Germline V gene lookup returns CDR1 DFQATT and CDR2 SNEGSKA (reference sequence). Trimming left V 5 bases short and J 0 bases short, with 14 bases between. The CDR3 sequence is CSAAQGGGSYEQYF. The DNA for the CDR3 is TGCAGTGCTGCACAGGGAGGGGGCTCCTACGAGCAGTACTTC.

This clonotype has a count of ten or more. CDR3 bases: TGTGCCAGCATCCGGGGGGGGCCTAACGGTGAGCAGTTCTTC. As protein: CASIRGGPNGEQFF. The chain has TRBV2 and TRBJ2-1; TRBD2 agrees at 8 bases. V lost 7 bases to trimming and J lost 9 bases; unmatched junction nucleotides: 11. The CDR3 has 14 amino acids. Germline CDR1 reads SNHLY; CDR2 reads FYNNEI.

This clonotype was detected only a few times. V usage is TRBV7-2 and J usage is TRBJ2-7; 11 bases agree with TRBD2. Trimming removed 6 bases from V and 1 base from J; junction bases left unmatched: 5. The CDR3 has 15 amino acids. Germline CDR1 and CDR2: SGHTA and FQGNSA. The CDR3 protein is CASRPLAGASYEQYF. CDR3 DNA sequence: TGTGCCAGCAGACCACTAGCGGGGGCGTCCTACGAGCAGTACTTC.

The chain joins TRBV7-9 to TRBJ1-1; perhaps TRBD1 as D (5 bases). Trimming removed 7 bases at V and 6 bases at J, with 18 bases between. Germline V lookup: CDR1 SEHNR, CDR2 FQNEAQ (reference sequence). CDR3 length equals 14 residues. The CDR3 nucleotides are TGTGCCAGCATGATGGGGGGAATCCATCCTGAAGCTTTCTTT. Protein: CASMMGGIHPEAFF.

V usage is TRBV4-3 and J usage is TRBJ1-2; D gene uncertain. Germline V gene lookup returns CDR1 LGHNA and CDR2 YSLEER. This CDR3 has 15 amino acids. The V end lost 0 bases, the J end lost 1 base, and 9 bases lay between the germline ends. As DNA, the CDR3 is TGCGCCAGCAGCCAAGATCGATCCCTTAACTATGGCTACACCTTC. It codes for CASSQDRSLNYGYTF.

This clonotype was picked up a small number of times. In DNA, the CDR3 is TGTGCCAGCTATGGACTAGCGGAGAGCTCCTACGAGCAGTACTTC. Its translation: CASYGLAESSYEQYF. The V call is TRBV27, the J call TRBJ2-7; 10 bases agree with TRBD2. CDR1 is MNHEY and CDR2 is SMNVEV in the germline V gene (reference sequence). CDR3 length equals 15 residues. Trimming at V came to 8 bases and at J to 0 bases, leaving 7 bases not matched to a gene.